The 14 T cell receptor beta chains reported below all come from one sample, sequenced in a study of PD-L1 blockade in urothelial cancer. Time point in this sample: pretreatment peripheral blood. TCRdb's table, derived via immunoSEQ multiplex PCR, lists solely in-frame clones and lacks some. Among roughly 87,000 clones listed, more than 80% were seen once. The sequencing used PBMCs, collected around atezolizumab (anti-PD-L1) treatment. The receptors were gathered from a woman over 75 with urothelial cancer.

The J gene is TRBJ2-5, the V gene TRBV2, with 7 bases that match TRBD1. V lost 5 bases, J lost 10 bases, and 10 bases stayed unmatched. This CDR3 spans 13 amino acids. The germline gives CDR1 SNHLY, CDR2 FYNNEI. CDR3 region: CASSRDRASGQYF. In DNA form, the CDR3 reads TGTGCCAGCAGTCGAGACAGGGCAAGCGGCCAGTACTTC.

This clone appeared a single time. This chain links TRBV10-1 with TRBJ2-2; D is possibly TRBD1 (5 bases). The CDR3 has 16 residues. Trimming cost V 0 bases and J 0 bases, with 8 bases left between them. CDR1 is WNHNN and CDR2 is SYGVQD in the germline V gene (reference sequence). The CDR3 loop reads CASSESHRTNTGELFF. For the CDR3, the DNA is TGCGCCAGCAGTGAGTCGCACAGGACGAACACCGGGGAGCTGTTTTTT.

Only one count was recorded for this clone. The rearrangement joins TRBV2 to TRBJ1-3; no firm D call. Germline V gene lookup returns CDR1 SNHLY and CDR2 FYNNEI. V lost 5 bases, J lost 8 bases, and 10 bases lay in between. CDR3 length: 12 amino acids. The CDR3 region is CASSQDSDTIYF. CDR3 DNA sequence: TGTGCCAGCAGTCAGGACTCCGACACCATATATTTT.

V is TRBV15 and J is TRBJ2-2, with 7 bases lining up with TRBD1. The length of the CDR3 is 12 residues. The V gene end was trimmed by 2 bases and the J gene end by 11 bases; junction bases not matched to a gene: 2. Germline V lookup: CDR1 LNHNV, CDR2 YYDKDF (reference sequence). Written as DNA, the CDR3 is TGTGCCACCAGCAGAAGACAGGGCGAGCTGTTTTTT. It translates to CATSRRQGELFF.

The chain carries TRBV5-1 and TRBJ1-5; D is ambiguous. The CDR3 extends over 15 amino acids. Between the trimmed V and J ends, which lost 0 bases and 6 bases, there was a span of 13 bases. The germline gives CDR1 SGHRS, CDR2 YFSETQ. CDR3 amino acids: CASSLAAGEGQPQHF. The CDR3 coding sequence is TGCGCCAGCAGCTTGGCCGCCGGGGAGGGTCAGCCCCAGCATTTT.

The chain recombines TRBV6-1 with TRBJ1-2; possible D gene TRBD1, 5 bases. The CDR3 runs to 13 residues. Deletions cut 7 bases from V and 3 bases from J, with 12 bases between. Germline values: CDR1 MNHNS, CDR2 SASEGT. CDR3 loop: CASNLRGDYGYTF. CDR3 DNA sequence: TGTGCCAGCAACCTTCGGGGGGACTATGGCTACACCTTC.

This rearrangement joins TRBV2 to TRBJ2-3; 14 bases map to TRBD2. The CDR3 contains 17 residues. Germline assignment: CDR1 SNHLY and CDR2 FYNNEI. J was trimmed by 3 bases and V by 6 bases; bases with no gene match: 8. The CDR3 DNA reads TGTGCCAGCAGACCCGGGACTAGCGGGAGAAGGACAGATACGCAGTATTTT. Translation gives CASRPGTSGRRTDTQYF. Combining the CDR3 with reference TRBV2 and TRBJ2-3 gives the whole variable domain EPEVTQTPSHQVTQMGQEVILRCVPISNHLYFYWYRQILGQKVEFLVSFYNNEISEKSEIFDDQFSVERPDGSNFTLKIRSTKLEDSAMYFCASRPGTSGRRTDTQYFGPGTRLTVL.

This chain connects TRBV5-1 to TRBJ2-1; TRBD1 matches at 7 bases. The ends lost 6 bases at V and 5 bases at J; junction bases unmatched: 5. Germline CDR1 reads SGHRS; CDR2 reads YFSETQ. The CDR3 contains 13 residues. CDR3 nucleotide sequence: TGCGCCAGCAACCGGGACAGAAACAATGAGCAGTTCTTC. Its protein is CASNRDRNNEQFF.

The chain couples TRBV21-1 to TRBJ2-3; the D call in the table, TRBD2, was not verified against the DNA. TRBV21-1 is an annotated pseudogene. CDR3 length: 16 amino acids. In nucleotides, the CDR3 is TGTGCCAGCAGCAAAGATCGAGCGGGATCCACAGATACGCAGTATTTT. Its translation: CASSKDRAGSTDTQYF.

The CDR3 spells CASSRGAGELFF. The CDR3 DNA reads TGTGCCAGCAGTCGCGGTGCCGGGGAGCTGTTTTTT. This chain uses TRBV5-6 with TRBJ2-2; D unclear. V dropped 5 bases and J dropped 6 bases, with 8 bases sitting between them. The CDR3 totals 12 residues. The germline gives CDR1 SGHDT, CDR2 YYEEEE. The full variable domain, with the rest looked up from reference TRBV5-6 and TRBJ2-2, is DAGVTQSPTHLIKTRGQQVTLRCSPKSGHDTVSWYQQALGQGPQFIFQYYEEEERQRGNFPDRFSGHQFPNYSSELNVNALLLGDSALYLCASSRGAGELFFGEGSRLTVL.

The chain recombines TRBV6-5 with TRBJ1-3; 10 nucleotides line up with TRBD1. The CDR3 covers 15 residues. Germline values: CDR1 MNHEY, CDR2 SVGAGI. The V segment lost 6 bases and the J segment 2 bases; nucleotides outside the gene matches: 4. CDR3 coding DNA: TGTGCCAGCAGGTCGACAGGGGGCCCTGGAAACACCATATATTTT. Translation: CASRSTGGPGNTIYF.

The V call is TRBV29-1, the J call TRBJ2-1, with 14 bases lining up with TRBD2. This CDR3 comprises 14 residues. The junction had 5 bases not matched to a gene; V was cut back by 4 bases and J by 9 bases. Germline CDR1 is SQVTM and CDR2 is ANQGSEA. CDR3 DNA: TGCAGCGTTGGAGGGACTAGCGGGAGTAGTGAGCAGTTCTTC. Protein sequence: CSVGGTSGSSEQFF.

The chain links TRBV5-4 to TRBJ2-1, with 11 bases aligning to TRBD2. CDR3 length: 17 amino acids. CDR1 and CDR2 from the germline V gene are SGHNT and YYREEE (reference sequence). The J segment lost 0 bases and the V segment lost 4 bases, leaving 6 bases of the junction unmatched. As DNA, the CDR3 is TGTGCCAGCAGCCAACCTAGCGGGGGGAGCTCCTACAATGAGCAGTTCTTC. Protein: CASSQPSGGSSYNEQFF.

The V and J genes are TRBV7-8 and TRBJ1-5; possible D gene TRBD1, 6 bases. The CDR3 length is 16 residues. Germline V CDR1 and CDR2: SGHVS, FQNEAQ. The V end lost 5 bases, the J end lost 4 bases, and 18 bases lay between the germline ends. CDR3: CASSLSKGGVNQPQHF. For the CDR3, the DNA is TGTGCCAGCAGCCTATCCAAAGGGGGGGTAAATCAGCCCCAGCATTTT.